Below, 24 T cell receptor beta chains from the same sample are listed, as sequenced in a study of T cells in localized non-small cell lung cancer. Method: immunoSEQ multiplex PCR; TCRdb's copy keeps in-frame clones and lacks some. The table has about 130,000 clones, approximately 88% seen once. The source was peripheral blood, collected before any cancer treatment. These receptors were obtained from a female donor aged 60 or older with stage I lung adenocarcinoma.

V and J are TRBV7-9 and TRBJ2-7; 9 bases are shared with TRBD1. Germline CDR1 is SEHNR and CDR2 is FQNEAQ (reference sequence). The CDR3 consists of 15 residues. V was pared by 6 bases and J by 3 bases, with 9 bases of the junction left unmatched. CDR3 nucleotides: TGTGCCAGCAGGCATACAGGGGGCATCGACTACGAGCAGTACTTC. Amino acids: CASRHTGGIDYEQYF.

J is TRBJ2-3 and V is TRBV2, with 12 positions matching TRBD2. CDR3 length: 16 amino acids. Germline trimming cut 8 bases from V and 1 base from J; bases unmatched to any gene: 7. In germline, CDR1 is SNHLY, CDR2 FYNNEI. CDR3 nucleotides: TGTGCCAGCGGACTAGCGGGACCGACCGGCACAGATACGCAGTATTTT. This sequence encodes CASGLAGPTGTDTQYF. Supplemented by reference TRBV2 and TRBJ2-3, the full variable domain reads EPEVTQTPSHQVTQMGQEVILRCVPISNHLYFYWYRQILGQKVEFLVSFYNNEISEKSEIFDDQFSVERPDGSNFTLKIRSTKLEDSAMYFCASGLAGPTGTDTQYFGPGTRLTVL.

The chain joins TRBV6-1 to TRBJ2-5; 8 bases are a match to TRBD1. With 8 bases clipped from V and 4 bases from J, the junction kept 9 bases outside the gene matches. Germline V gives CDR1 MNHNS, CDR2 SASEGT. The CDR3 has 14 amino acids. The CDR3 nucleotides are TGTGCCAGCGCAGACAGGGGAGGTCGAGAGACCCAGTACTTC. The encoded protein is CASADRGGRETQYF.

V usage is TRBV28 and J usage is TRBJ1-5; D ambiguous. Per the germline V gene, CDR1 is MDHEN and CDR2 is SYDVKM. The CDR3 is 13 amino acids. V was shortened by 5 bases and J by 9 bases, with 14 bases between the two germline ends. This chain's CDR3 is CASSHSPLAPQHF. For the CDR3, the DNA is TGTGCCAGCAGTCACTCCCCACTCGCGCCCCAGCATTTT.

This clone was found once. This chain connects TRBV30 to TRBJ2-3; TRBD1 matches 9 bases. With V trimmed by 0 bases and J by 3 bases, 7 bases remained unmatched. The V gene's germline CDR1 is GTSNPN and CDR2 SVGIG (reference sequence). This CDR3 spans 16 amino acids. The CDR3 loop reads CAWSVLWTGETDTQYF. CDR3 nucleotide sequence: TGTGCCTGGAGTGTACTGTGGACAGGGGAAACAGATACGCAGTATTTT.

This sequence joins TRBV4-2 and TRBJ1-4; no reliable D call. The V end was cut by 3 bases, the J end by 11 bases, with 13 bases between. The CDR3 extends over 13 amino acids. Germline V CDR1 and CDR2: LGHNA, YNFKEQ. The CDR3 reads CASSQLGWAKLFF. CDR3 bases: TGTGCCAGCAGCCAGCTGGGCTGGGCGAAACTGTTTTTT.

The genes are TRBV28 and TRBJ1-2, with TRBD1 as a possible D gene (5 bases). Trimming pared 7 bases from V and 3 bases from J, leaving 21 bases between. Germline CDR1 and CDR2: MDHEN and SYDVKM. The CDR3 has 16 residues. The CDR3: CASTSGHRLPYYGYTF. The CDR3 DNA follows: TGTGCCAGCACATCGGGGCACCGGCTACCTTACTATGGCTACACCTTC.

The DNA for the CDR3 is TGTGCCAGCAGCTTGTCACCCCGGGGCCTTTTATACAGCAATCAGCCCCAGCATTTT. Translated: CASSLSPRGLLYSNQPQHF. This chain connects TRBV5-6 to TRBJ1-5, with a weak D call TRBD1 (5 bases). V was pared by 1 base and J by 1 base, with 21 bases between. CDR3 length: 19 amino acids. CDR1 is SGHDT and CDR2 is YYEEEE in the germline V gene.

The chain recombines TRBV7-6 with TRBJ2-1; a weak D match, TRBD2 (7 bases). Germline V gene sequence: CDR1 SGHVS, CDR2 FNYEAQ. Trimming pared 5 bases from V and 0 bases from J, leaving 20 bases between. This CDR3 is built from 18 residues. The chain's CDR3 is CASSLSGGGFSSYNEQFF. CDR3 nucleotide sequence: TGTGCCAGCAGCCTCTCTGGCGGGGGCTTCAGCTCCTACAATGAGCAGTTCTTC. Based on the CDR3 plus reference TRBV7-6 and TRBJ2-1, the full variable domain is GAGVSQSPRYKVTKRGQDVALRCDPISGHVSLYWYRQALGQGPEFLTYFNYEAQQDKSGLPNDRFSAERPEGSISTLTIQRTEQRDSAMYRCASSLSGGGFSSYNEQFFGPGTRLTVL.

The chain is built from TRBV7-6 and TRBJ2-7, with 7 bases identical to TRBD2. The germline CDR1 and CDR2 sequences are SGHVS and FNYEAQ. The CDR3 has 17 residues. J gave up 3 bases and V 1 base, and 12 bases lay outside the gene matches. The CDR3 bases are TGTGCCAGCAGCTTAGATGGGACCGGGACTACAAGCTACGAGCAGTACTTC. This sequence encodes CASSLDGTGTTSYEQYF.

The CDR3 spells CAWSAQPYGYTF. CDR3 coding DNA: TGTGCCTGGAGTGCACAGCCCTATGGCTACACCTTC. V usage is TRBV30 and J usage is TRBJ1-2; D not resolved. The V end lost 1 base, the J end lost 4 bases, and 7 bases lay between the germline ends. Germline V gene data show CDR1 as GTSNPN and CDR2 as SVGIG (reference sequence). This CDR3 is 12 amino acids long.

The rearrangement joins TRBV7-3 to TRBJ2-1; D gene uncertain. Germline V lookup: CDR1 SGHTA, CDR2 FQGTGA. CDR3 length: 13 amino acids. Trimming took off 2 bases at V and 5 bases at J, with 7 bases between the two ends. The CDR3 loop reads CASSLQVHNEQFF. For the CDR3, the DNA is TGTGCCAGCAGCTTACAGGTTCACAATGAGCAGTTCTTC. The whole variable domain, remainder taken from reference TRBV7-3 and TRBJ2-1, is GAGVSQTPSNKVTEKGKYVELRCDPISGHTALYWYRQSLGQGPEFLIYFQGTGAADDSGLPNDRFFAVRPEGSVSTLKIQRTERGDSAVYLCASSLQVHNEQFFGPGTRLTVL.

This clone was seen only once. The V call is TRBV5-4, the J call TRBJ2-7, with D unresolved. Germline assignment: CDR1 SGHNT and CDR2 YYREEE (reference sequence). V lost 4 bases and J 0 bases, leaving 14 bases between the germline ends. The CDR3 totals 15 residues. The CDR3 DNA reads TGTGCCAGCAGCACTGAGTTGGGCAGCTCCTACGAGCAGTACTTC. This sequence encodes CASSTELGSSYEQYF. Variable domain in full (rest from reference TRBV5-4 and TRBJ2-7): ETGVTQSPTHLIKTRGQQVTLRCSSQSGHNTVSWYQQALGQGPQFIFQYYREEENGRGNFPPRFSGLQFPNYSSELNVNALELDDSALYLCASSTELGSSYEQYFGPGTRLTVT.

The V gene is TRBV10-1, the J gene TRBJ1-1; D not certain. The V gene lost 7 bases and the J gene lost 0 bases, with 9 bases spanning the gap. The CDR3 totals 13 residues. Germline V CDR1 and CDR2: WNHNN, SYGVQD (reference sequence). CDR3 nucleotides: TGCGCCAGCAAAGAGGCCGTGAACACTGAAGCTTTCTTT. Protein: CASKEAVNTEAFF.

J is TRBJ2-1 and V is TRBV2; 8 positions agree with TRBD2. Germline CDR1 and CDR2: SNHLY and FYNNEI. The junction had 8 bases not matched to a gene; V was cut back by 4 bases and J by 3 bases. The CDR3 length is 16 residues. The CDR3 nucleotides are TGTGCCAGCAGTGGACCTGAACTAGCGGTCTACAATGAGCAGTTCTTC. Translating gives CASSGPELAVYNEQFF.

The rearrangement uses TRBV4-1 and TRBJ2-5, with 11 bases identical to TRBD2. The CDR3 contains 15 residues. V lost 4 bases, J lost 2 bases, and 3 bases stayed unmatched. In germline, CDR1 is MGHRA, CDR2 YSYEKL. Written as DNA, the CDR3 is TGCGCCAGCAGCCGACTAGCGGGGATTCAAGAGACCCAGTACTTC. Translated, it gives CASSRLAGIQETQYF.

V gene TRBV21-1 combines with J gene TRBJ2-2; the table's D gene call, TRBD1, was not cross checked with the DNA. TRBV21-1 is a listed pseudogene. The CDR3 totals 16 residues. The CDR3 sequence is CASSKVGRGFPGELFF. In DNA form, the CDR3 reads TGTGCCAGCAGCAAAGTAGGAAGGGGGTTCCCCGGGGAGCTGTTTTTT.

The chain has TRBV28 and TRBJ2-1; 11 bases agree with TRBD2. Germline trimming cut 4 bases from V and 1 base from J; bases unmatched to any gene: 3. This CDR3 region has 16 residues. Germline loops: CDR1 MDHEN, CDR2 SYDVKM. CDR3 sequence (DNA): TGTGCCAGCAGTTCGACTAGCGGGATATCCTACAATGAGCAGTTCTTC. Protein product: CASSSTSGISYNEQFF.

The gene calls are TRBV7-7 and TRBJ1-3; D is ambiguous. Between the trimmed V and J ends, which lost 0 bases and 0 bases, there was a span of 9 bases. Per the germline V gene, CDR1 is SSHAT and CDR2 is FNYEAQ (reference sequence). The CDR3 length is 16 residues. The CDR3 loop reads CASSLAGPTSGNTIYF. Written as DNA, the CDR3 is TGTGCCAGCAGCTTAGCTGGGCCGACCTCTGGAAACACCATATATTTT.

The chain couples TRBV6-1 to TRBJ2-3, with D possibly being TRBD2 (6 bases). V dropped 3 bases and J dropped 2 bases, with 18 bases sitting between them. The CDR3 length is 17 residues. CDR1 and CDR2 (germline): MNHNS, SASEGT. As DNA, the CDR3 is TGTGCCAGCAGTGATGGGGGACTCAAAACCAACACAGATACGCAGTATTTT. This codes for CASSDGGLKTNTDTQYF.

The sample holds a few counts of this clone. This rearrangement joins TRBV2 to TRBJ1-2; TRBD1 aligns across 12 bases. There are 14 residues in the CDR3. With 6 bases clipped from V and 2 bases from J, the junction kept 1 base outside the gene matches. Per germline, CDR1 SNHLY and CDR2 FYNNEI. The CDR3 is CASRGTGGNYGYTF. The CDR3 DNA reads as TGTGCCAGCAGGGGGACAGGGGGCAACTATGGCTACACCTTC.

V and J are TRBV11-2 and TRBJ1-1, with D possibly TRBD1 on 5 matching bases. Germline V gene sequence: CDR1 SGHAT, CDR2 FQNNGV. The V end was cut by 0 bases, the J end by 0 bases, with 8 bases between. This CDR3 comprises 15 residues. The CDR3 region is CASSLEAGLNTEAFF. CDR3 DNA: TGTGCCAGCAGCTTAGAGGCGGGGCTGAACACTGAAGCTTTCTTT.

The V gene is TRBV5-1, the J gene TRBJ2-7; TRBD1 matches 8 bases. The trim removed 4 bases at V and 4 bases at J, leaving 7 bases unmatched. Per germline, CDR1 SGHRS and CDR2 YFSETQ. The CDR3 has 14 residues. DNA for the CDR3: TGCGCCAGCAGCCTGACAGGGGCTAATTACGAGCAGTACTTC. It encodes CASSLTGANYEQYF.

The chain uses TRBV11-3 and TRBJ2-5; either TRBD1 or TRBD2 may fit D (5 bases each). The V gene lost 1 base and the J gene lost 2 bases, with 8 bases spanning the gap. The CDR3 loop spans 14 amino acids. CDR1 and CDR2 (germline): SGHNT, YENEEA. This CDR3 is CASSLGGGQETQYF. Here the CDR3 DNA reads TGTGCCAGCAGCTTAGGGGGCGGGCAAGAGACCCAGTACTTC. Drawing the rest from reference TRBV11-3 and TRBJ2-5, the complete variable domain is EAGVVQSPRYKIIEKKQPVAFWCNPISGHNTLYWYLQNLGQGPELLIRYENEEAVDDSQLPKDRFSAERLKGVDSTLKIQPAELGDSAVYLCASSLGGGQETQYFGPGTRLLVL.